This TCR beta chain was observed in a study of blood T cell repertoires in COVID-19. On the study more broadly: Both acute and convalescent COVID-19 samples were obtained from the United States, Italy and Spain. T cells, B-cell-depleted T cells, or PBMCs supplied cDNA or gDNA.

In the study's own analysis: Amplification from reference gene primers served as the basis for estimated nucleated cell counts. The assay was immunoSEQ multiplex PCR, and TCRdb's table has in-frame clones only and misses some. The D gene and trimming were derived from the DNA, and the V and J assignments and clone size from that table. The sample lists about 100,000 clones; 79% were seen once. This CDR3 comprises 13 residues. The ends were cut back, 2 bases at V and 7 bases at J, with 14 bases in the middle. The germline V gene encodes CDR1 SQVTM and CDR2 ANQGSEA. The chain joins TRBV29-1 to TRBJ1-2, with D unresolved. Specimen: peripheral blood. The origin of this receptor is an elderly woman with active or convalescent COVID-19. The CDR3: CSVEIDRRGGYTF. The CDR3 DNA is TGCAGCGTTGAAATCGACCGGAGAGGTGGCTACACCTTC. The full variable domain, rest sourced from reference TRBV29-1 and TRBJ1-2, is SAVISQKPSRDICQRGTSLTIQCQVDSQVTMMFWYRQQPGQSLTLIATANQGSEATYESGFVIDKFPISRPNLTFSTLTVSNMSPEDSSIYLCSVEIDRRGGYTFGSGTRLTVV.